This entry features one T cell receptor (beta chain) sequence. The antigen is not known. Sequencing was performed with immunoSEQ multiplex PCR; in TCRdb, only in-frame clones are kept and a portion is missing. The sample shows about 90,000 clones, around 86% of them seen only once. The data are from a study of radiotherapy plus CTLA-4 blockade in lung cancer. Whole-study results and caveats: Expansion in blood of tumor-derived TCR clones was seen after radiotherapy plus ipilimumab.

Germline CDR1 SNHLY, CDR2 FYNNEI. With 3 bases clipped from V and 8 bases from J, the junction kept 10 bases outside the gene matches. This CDR3 region has 15 residues. The specimen was peripheral blood, collected from a patient treated with radiotherapy plus ipilimumab. The chain recombines TRBV2 with TRBJ2-1; TRBD2 aligns across 7 bases. The origin of this receptor is a human donor with non-small cell lung cancer that progressed on radiotherapy plus ipilimumab. The CDR3 coding sequence is TGTGCCAGCAGTGACAGGTCCGGGGGGTGGGATGAGCAGTTCTTC. It is translated as CASSDRSGGWDEQFF.